This TCR beta chain was identified in a study of cytomegalovirus exposure and HLA in healthy donors. Study-level findings and limits: Productive rates of about 87% or about 30% were seen for most TCR beta V segments in an earlier analysis. Later on, analysis showed that most CMV-associated TCR beta chains appeared to be HLA-restricted. A later analysis linked a missense DCLRE1C variant to TCR beta V- and J-gene trimming.

Germline loops: CDR1 KGHSH, CDR2 LQKENI. V was pared by 4 bases and J by 1 base, with 10 bases of the junction left unmatched. The CDR3 runs 17 residues. In the case of this clone: As yet, its antigen is unknown.

Primers for the PCR totalled 60 Vbeta and 13 Jbeta. The assay was immunoSEQ multiplex PCR, and TCRdb's table has in-frame clones only and misses some. The repertoire holds around 110,000 clones, with roughly 79% as singletons. The receptor comes from a woman aged 25-40 years in good health and CMV-seronegative. The specimen sequenced was PBMCs. This rearrangement joins TRBV18 to TRBJ2-7; TRBD2 agrees at 10 bases. CDR3 sequence reads: CASSRGAGGPQSYEQYF. The CDR3 DNA sequence: TGTGCCAGCTCACGCGGAGCGGGAGGGCCTCAGTCCTACGAGCAGTACTTC.